Shown below are 12 T cell receptor beta chains from a single sample sequenced in a study of blood T cell repertoires in COVID-19. This table comes from immunoSEQ multiplex PCR, and its TCRdb copy is limited to in-frame clones, with some not included. The table has a few hundred thousand clones, approximately 89% seen once. Sequenced material: PBMCs or T cells enriched from blood (not recorded which). The source is a woman aged 40 to 50 who had recovered from COVID-19.

The J gene is TRBJ2-2, the V gene TRBV12-5; 7 bases are shared with TRBD2. Trimming removed 4 bases from V and 0 bases from J; junction bases left unmatched: 2. Germline values: CDR1 LGHNT, CDR2 FRNRAP. The CDR3 is 15 residues long. In DNA, the CDR3 is TGTGCTAGTGGTTCGGGACTAACGAACACCGGGGAGCTGTTTTTT. Translating gives CASGSGLTNTGELFF. Drawing the rest from reference TRBV12-5 and TRBJ2-2, the complete variable domain is DARVTQTPRHKVTEMGQEVTMRCQPILGHNTVFWYRQTMMQGLELLAYFRNRAPLDDSGMPKDRFSAEMPDATLATLKIQPSEPRDSAVYFCASGSGLTNTGELFFGEGSRLTVL.

This chain links TRBV19 with TRBJ1-4, with a weak D call TRBD1 (5 bases). Trimming removed 3 bases at V and 11 bases at J, with 16 bases between. Germline values: CDR1 LNHDA, CDR2 SQIVND (reference sequence). The CDR3 has 14 amino acids. This CDR3 reads CASSIPGLAGKLFF. CDR3 nucleotide sequence: TGTGCCAGTAGTATTCCGGGACTAGCGGGGAAACTGTTTTTT.

The rearrangement links TRBV7-2 to TRBJ1-1; D is ambiguous. V lost 3 bases and J 2 bases, leaving 7 bases between the germline ends. The CDR3 consists of 13 residues. Per the germline V gene, CDR1 is SGHTA and CDR2 is FQGNSA. The CDR3 sequence: CASSLSDNTEAFF. For the CDR3, the DNA is TGTGCCAGCAGCTTGTCAGATAACACTGAAGCTTTCTTT.

This clone was seen only a few times. This sequence joins TRBV15 and TRBJ2-5; TRBD2 is a possible D gene (5 bases). Germline V lookup: CDR1 LNHNV, CDR2 YYDKDF (reference sequence). The length of the CDR3 is 14 residues. V was clipped by 2 bases and J by 5 bases, with 12 bases between them. CDR3 bases: TGTGCCACCAGCAGACGCTCTAGGAGGGAGACCCAGTACTTC. It specifies CATSRRSRRETQYF.

The chain joins TRBV28 to TRBJ1-2; 8 bases map to TRBD1. V lost 5 bases to trimming and J lost 5 bases; unmatched junction nucleotides: 4. The V gene's germline CDR1 is MDHEN and CDR2 SYDVKM. CDR3 length: 13 amino acids. CDR3 in amino acids: CASSLDRVYGYTF. The CDR3 DNA reads as TGTGCCAGCAGTCTGGACAGGGTTTATGGCTACACCTTC.

V and J are TRBV11-3 and TRBJ2-7, with TRBD1 matching 7 bases. The CDR3 extends over 15 amino acids. In germline, CDR1 is SGHNT, CDR2 YENEEA. Germline trimming cut 5 bases from V and 4 bases from J; bases unmatched to any gene: 11. For the CDR3, the DNA is TGTGCCAGCAGCCTGTCGACAGGGATAGGTTACGAGCAGTACTTC. Translated, it gives CASSLSTGIGYEQYF.

The chain joins TRBV19 to TRBJ1-2; TRBD1 aligns across 10 bases. After removal of 1 base from V and 7 bases from J, the junction contained 9 bases not matched to a gene. This CDR3 contains 16 residues. Germline V gene sequence: CDR1 LNHDA, CDR2 SQIVND (reference sequence). DNA of the CDR3: TGTGCCAGTAGTATAGGAAGGGACAGGGGTTACGTTGGCTACACCTTC. This sequence encodes CASSIGRDRGYVGYTF.

This rearrangement joins TRBV4-3 to TRBJ2-7, with D unclear. This CDR3 has 16 residues. V was shortened by 0 bases and J by 3 bases, with 15 bases between the two germline ends. The V gene's germline CDR1 is LGHNA and CDR2 YSLEER. The CDR3, as DNA: TGCGCCAGCAGCCAAGAAATATGGGTAGCATTCTACGAGCAGTACTTC. Amino acids: CASSQEIWVAFYEQYF.

This chain uses TRBV11-2 with TRBJ2-3; D is ambiguous. The CDR3 has 15 residues. Germline V CDR1 and CDR2: SGHAT, FQNNGV. The V gene lost 1 base and the J gene lost 0 bases, with 8 bases spanning the gap. The CDR3 spells CASSLGDSSTDTQYF. CDR3 DNA sequence: TGTGCCAGCAGCTTAGGCGATTCTAGCACAGATACGCAGTATTTT.

DNA of the CDR3: TGTGCCAGCAGGCCACAGGGTCGCTATGGCTACACCTTC. Encoded protein: CASRPQGRYGYTF. The chain has TRBV28 and TRBJ1-2; tentatively, D is TRBD1 (6 bases). CDR1 is MDHEN, CDR2 SYDVKM, per germline. The ends were cut back, 6 bases at V and 4 bases at J, with 12 bases in the middle. The CDR3 consists of 13 residues.

This clone was seen only once. The rearrangement links TRBV25-1 to TRBJ2-7, with 7 bases that match TRBD2. Germline assignment: CDR1 MGHDK and CDR2 SYGVNS. V trimming: 0 bases; J trimming: 3 bases; junction bases outside the gene matches: 2. This CDR3 has 14 amino acids. The DNA for the CDR3 is TGTGCCAGCAGTGAATACGGGGGGATCTACGAGCAGTACTTC. It codes for CASSEYGGIYEQYF.

This clone was observed a single time. The rearrangement joins TRBV2 to TRBJ1-5, with D perhaps TRBD1 (5 bases). The CDR3 is made up of 14 amino acids. CDR1 SNHLY and CDR2 FYNNEI come from the germline V gene. Trimming shortened V by 6 bases and J by 3 bases, and 12 bases separated the two germline ends. The CDR3 protein is CASSEGLINQPQHF. The CDR3 nucleotides are TGTGCCAGCAGCGAGGGACTCATCAATCAGCCCCAGCATTTT.